Shown below are 30 T cell receptor beta chains from a single sample sequenced in a study of T cell responses to AZD1222 COVID-19 vaccine. Produced via immunoSEQ multiplex PCR; TCRdb's table is partial and in-frame only. Here the sample spans approximately 190,000 clones, 92% being singletons. The sequences come from peripheral blood, collected on day 0 of AZD1222 vaccination. Every receptor here comes from an adult in good health.

V gene TRBV5-1 combines with J gene TRBJ2-7, with a possible D match to TRBD1 (7 bases). V was shortened by 0 bases and J by 5 bases, with 12 bases between the two germline ends. The CDR3 has 14 amino acids. The V gene's germline CDR1 is SGHRS and CDR2 YFSETQ. The CDR3 is CASSLGQGGNEQYF. The CDR3, as DNA: TGCGCCAGCAGCTTGGGACAGGGAGGTAACGAGCAGTACTTC.

The chain joins TRBV2 to TRBJ1-6, with TRBD1 matching 8 bases. The germline CDR1 and CDR2 sequences are SNHLY and FYNNEI. The CDR3 has 15 amino acids. V lost 5 bases, J lost 10 bases, and 10 bases stayed unmatched. CDR3 DNA sequence: TGTGCCAGCAGTAGACTCGACAGGGGAGGGTCACCCCTCCACTTT. Its protein is CASSRLDRGGSPLHF.

CDR3 protein: CASSPLDSFSGNTIYF. CDR3 nucleotides: TGTGCCAGCAGCCCCCTGGATAGCTTCTCTGGAAACACCATATATTTT. The V gene is TRBV28, the J gene TRBJ1-3, with D hard to call. The CDR3 is 16 residues long. V lost 6 bases, J lost 0 bases, and 15 bases lay in between. The germline gives CDR1 MDHEN, CDR2 SYDVKM.

This clone appeared once. The genes are TRBV14 and TRBJ1-4; D might be TRBD1 (6 bases). The V gene's germline CDR1 is SGHDN and CDR2 FVKESK. Trimming left V 1 base short and J 14 bases short, with 20 bases between. This CDR3 comprises 15 residues. CDR3 sequence reads: CASSQVPQGEGPLFF. The CDR3 DNA reads as TGTGCCAGCAGCCAAGTCCCACAGGGTGAAGGACCCCTGTTTTTT.

This chain's CDR3 is CASSEQTGGTEETQYF. In DNA form, the CDR3 reads TGTGCCAGCAGTGAACAAACAGGGGGGACAGAAGAGACCCAGTACTTC. The V gene is TRBV2, the J gene TRBJ2-5, with 8 bases lining up with TRBD1. After removal of 2 bases from V and 3 bases from J, the junction contained 8 bases not matched to a gene. The germline gives CDR1 SNHLY, CDR2 FYNNEI. This CDR3 comprises 16 residues.

The chain recombines TRBV7-2 with TRBJ1-2, with D possibly TRBD1 on 5 matching bases. CDR1 and CDR2 from the germline V gene are SGHTA and FQGNSA. This CDR3 has 15 residues. Trimming stripped 1 base from V and 4 bases from J, with 13 bases between. As DNA, the CDR3 is TGTGCCAGCAGCTTAGGCCAGGGCGTGGGCTATGGCTACACCTTC. Protein product: CASSLGQGVGYGYTF.

The rearrangement joins TRBV7-3 to TRBJ1-4, with unresolved D. Trimming took off 1 base at V and 8 bases at J, with 8 bases between the two ends. The CDR3 contains 13 residues. Germline loops: CDR1 SGHTA, CDR2 FQGTGA. The CDR3 nucleotides are TGTGCCAGCAGCTTAAATCGGGAGGAAAAACTGTTTTTT. Translation: CASSLNREEKLFF.

The chain has TRBV19 and TRBJ1-2, with 7 bases fitting TRBD1. J lost 2 bases, V lost 6 bases, and 15 bases had no gene match. The CDR3 runs to 17 residues. The germline V gene encodes CDR1 LNHDA and CDR2 SQIVND (reference sequence). For the CDR3, the DNA is TGTGCCAGTAGGGAGGGGCCAGGGGGAATTACGAACTATGGCTACACCTTC. Translation: CASREGPGGITNYGYTF.

The chain recombines TRBV6-5 with TRBJ1-2; TRBD1 might be the D (5 bases). The CDR3 runs to 13 residues. Germline CDR1 reads MNHEY; CDR2 reads SVGAGI. V was pared by 0 bases and J by 12 bases, with 14 bases between. The CDR3 DNA follows: TGTGCCAGCAGTTACTCTGGGGGTACGGGCGACACCTTC. Its translation is CASSYSGGTGDTF.

V is TRBV11-2 and J is TRBJ1-2, with 7 positions matching TRBD1. V was clipped by 1 base and J by 8 bases; unmatched bases: 4. Per the germline V gene, CDR1 is SGHAT and CDR2 is FQNNGV. The CDR3 extends over 13 amino acids. In DNA form, the CDR3 reads TGTGCCAGCAGCTTAGGAGACAGGGAAGGCTACACCTTC. Its protein is CASSLGDREGYTF.

The CDR3 is CASRLDTNEKLFF. The CDR3 coding sequence is TGTGCCAGCAGGCTCGACACTAATGAAAAACTGTTTTTT. The V and J genes are TRBV28 and TRBJ1-4; D gene unclear. The CDR3 is 13 residues long. The germline V gene has CDR1 MDHEN and CDR2 SYDVKM. V lost 6 bases, J lost 2 bases, and 7 bases lay in between.

The chain carries TRBV15 and TRBJ1-4; D unresolved. V lost 0 bases and J 0 bases, leaving 8 bases between the germline ends. The CDR3 is 16 residues long. Germline assignment: CDR1 LNHNV and CDR2 YYDKDF (reference sequence). CDR3 sequence: CATSRDRYATNEKLFF. For the CDR3, the DNA is TGTGCCACCAGCAGAGATCGGTATGCAACTAATGAAAAACTGTTTTTT.

This clone showed up just once. This sequence joins TRBV5-1 and TRBJ2-5; 8 nucleotides match TRBD2. This CDR3 region has 15 residues. V was pared by 1 base and J by 3 bases, with 5 bases of the junction left unmatched. Germline values: CDR1 SGHRS, CDR2 YFSETQ. Here the CDR3 reads CASSLISGVEETQYF. The CDR3 region has the DNA TGCGCCAGCAGCTTGATTAGCGGGGTTGAAGAGACCCAGTACTTC.

This clone was counted a few times. The chain uses TRBV28 and TRBJ1-4; D is possibly TRBD1 (6 bases). The length of the CDR3 is 16 residues. Trimming left V 5 bases short and J 0 bases short, with 13 bases between. Germline V CDR1 and CDR2: MDHEN, SYDVKM. DNA of the CDR3: TGTGCCAGCAGTCCTCTGACAGGCACAACTAATGAAAAACTGTTTTTT. Protein sequence: CASSPLTGTTNEKLFF.

The chain links TRBV10-3 to TRBJ2-3, with 13 bases that match TRBD2. CDR1 and CDR2 from the germline V gene are ENHRY and SYGVKD. This CDR3 spans 16 amino acids. Trimming removed 5 bases from V and 3 bases from J; junction bases left unmatched: 5. Here the CDR3 DNA reads TGTGCCATCAGTCCTACTAGCGGGGGGGCTACAGATACGCAGTATTTT. It is translated as CAISPTSGGATDTQYF.

In this sample, this clone turned up once. The chain is built from TRBV7-9 and TRBJ1-1; D remains unclear. The CDR3 covers 13 residues. The V gene lost 2 bases and the J gene lost 4 bases, with 8 bases spanning the gap. The V gene's germline CDR1 is SEHNR and CDR2 FQNEAQ (reference sequence). The DNA for the CDR3 is TGTGCCAGCAGCTTACCGGCCGGCACTGAAGCTTTCTTT. Translated: CASSLPAGTEAFF.

This chain links TRBV5-1 with TRBJ2-5; D unresolved. CDR3 length equals 14 residues. V was cut by 1 base and J by 1 base, with 8 bases left in between. Germline V gene sequence: CDR1 SGHRS, CDR2 YFSETQ. The CDR3 sequence: CASSLTVPQETQYF. The CDR3 DNA sequence: TGCGCCAGCAGCTTGACAGTTCCCCAAGAGACCCAGTACTTC.

The rearrangement links TRBV5-1 to TRBJ2-5, with D possibly matching TRBD2 (5 bases). V was cut by 1 base and J by 2 bases, with 12 bases left in between. CDR3 length equals 15 residues. In germline, CDR1 is SGHRS, CDR2 YFSETQ. CDR3 in amino acids: CASSLWTGLQETQYF. The CDR3 nucleotides are TGCGCCAGCAGCTTGTGGACGGGGTTACAAGAGACCCAGTACTTC. Full variable domain (rest looked up from reference TRBV5-1 and TRBJ2-5): KAGVTQTPRYLIKTRGQQVTLSCSPISGHRSVSWYQQTPGQGLQFLFEYFSETQRNKGNFPGRFSGRQFSNSRSEMNVSTLELGDSALYLCASSLWTGLQETQYFGPGTRLLVL.

In this sample, this clone turned up a few times. The rearrangement uses TRBV11-3 and TRBJ2-3; a weak D match, TRBD2 (6 bases). V shed 8 bases and J shed 6 bases, with 12 bases lying between them. This CDR3 comprises 12 residues. The germline V gene has CDR1 SGHNT and CDR2 YENEEA. The CDR3 bases are TGTGCCAGCGGAGGGCGGAGCGATACGCAGTATTTT. This gives the protein CASGGRSDTQYF. The full variable domain, in which reference TRBV11-3 and TRBJ2-3 provide the parts outside the CDR3, is EAGVVQSPRYKIIEKKQPVAFWCNPISGHNTLYWYLQNLGQGPELLIRYENEEAVDDSQLPKDRFSAERLKGVDSTLKIQPAELGDSAVYLCASGGRSDTQYFGPGTRLTVL.

V and J are TRBV11-3 and TRBJ2-1, with D hard to call. Trimming took 5 bases from V and 4 from J, leaving 9 bases between them. CDR3 length: 13 residues. Per germline, CDR1 SGHNT and CDR2 YENEEA. CDR3 nucleotides: TGTGCCAGCAGCGAGACGAAGTACAATGAGCAGTTCTTC. This gives the protein CASSETKYNEQFF.

The chain uses TRBV18 and TRBJ1-1; D call uncertain. V was trimmed by 3 bases and J by 1 base, leaving 9 bases between them. Germline loops: CDR1 KGHSH, CDR2 LQKENI. The CDR3 contains 14 residues. In DNA, the CDR3 is TGTGCCAGCTCACCGTCGTACCAGAACACTGAAGCTTTCTTT. As protein: CASSPSYQNTEAFF.

This clone was counted once. The chain recombines TRBV2 with TRBJ2-1; no definite D call. This CDR3 contains 12 residues. Germline V gene data show CDR1 as SNHLY and CDR2 as FYNNEI. V gave up 3 bases and J gave up 5 bases, with 5 bases separating them. The CDR3 is CASSEVDNEQFF. For the CDR3, the DNA is TGTGCCAGCAGTGAGGTGGACAATGAGCAGTTCTTC.

The chain employs TRBV28 and TRBJ1-1, with TRBD1 as a possible D gene (5 bases). V was cut by 5 bases and J by 1 base, with 11 bases left in between. This CDR3 is 14 amino acids long. CDR1 is MDHEN, CDR2 SYDVKM, per germline. For the CDR3, the DNA is TGTGCCAGCAGTAGGCTCACAGGGAACACTGAAGCTTTCTTT. Its protein is CASSRLTGNTEAFF. The full variable domain, with the rest looked up from reference TRBV28 and TRBJ1-1, is DVKVTQSSRYLVKRTGEKVFLECVQDMDHENMFWYRQDPGLGLRLIYFSYDVKMKEKGDIPEGYSVSREKKERFSLILESASTNQTSMYLCASSRLTGNTEAFFGQGTRLTVV.

This clone was seen a few times. The chain couples TRBV4-1 to TRBJ1-5; D uncertain. The germline CDR1 and CDR2 sequences are MGHRA and YSYEKL. The V and J ends lost 0 bases and 6 bases respectively, with 12 bases between them. This CDR3 has 15 amino acids. The CDR3 DNA reads TGCGCCAGCAGCCAAGATCTGAGTGGCGGTCAGCCCCAGCATTTT. Its protein product is CASSQDLSGGQPQHF.

This chain joins TRBV9 and TRBJ2-5; D gene ambiguous. V was trimmed by 4 bases and J by 5 bases, leaving 12 bases between them. The CDR3 length is 13 residues. CDR1 and CDR2 from the germline V gene are SGDLS and YYNGEE. CDR3 sequence (DNA): TGTGCCAGCAGCAGGACGATTGGGGAGACCCAGTACTTC. Residues: CASSRTIGETQYF.

V is TRBV7-2 and J is TRBJ1-3; D not certain. V lost 1 base and J lost 0, with 7 bases in between. Germline loops: CDR1 SGHTA, CDR2 FQGNSA. This CDR3 spans 15 amino acids. CDR3 amino acids: CASSLEAGSGNTIYF. The CDR3 DNA sequence: TGTGCCAGCAGCTTAGAAGCAGGCTCTGGAAACACCATATATTTT.

The chain carries TRBV7-8 and TRBJ2-7, with D perhaps matching TRBD1 (6 bases). This CDR3 is built from 14 residues. CDR1 SGHVS and CDR2 FQNEAQ come from the germline V gene. V lost 3 bases and J lost 1, with 10 bases in between. In DNA form, the CDR3 reads TGTGCCAGCAGCTTTGACAGGTCGTCCTACGAGCAGTACTTC. It specifies CASSFDRSSYEQYF.

This chain uses TRBV6-5 with TRBJ1-3; a weak D match, TRBD1 (5 bases). The CDR3 length is 14 residues. Germline V lookup: CDR1 MNHEY, CDR2 SVGAGI. V was shortened by 6 bases and J by 4 bases, with 13 bases between the two germline ends. CDR3 in amino acids: CASRWGVLGNTIYF. In DNA form, the CDR3 reads TGTGCCAGCAGATGGGGGGTCTTAGGAAACACCATATATTTT.

The gene calls are TRBV7-3 and TRBJ1-2; weak D call: TRBD1 (6 bases). Per germline, CDR1 SGHTA and CDR2 FQGTGA. This CDR3 is built from 12 residues. V lost 4 bases, J lost 7 bases, and 10 bases lay in between. The CDR3 protein is CASSSGVRGYTF. The CDR3 DNA sequence: TGTGCCAGCAGCTCAGGGGTTCGTGGCTACACCTTC.

The chain joins TRBV2 to TRBJ1-5; D possibly corresponds to TRBD1 (5 bases). The CDR3 is 13 residues long. The V end lost 10 bases, the J end lost 5 bases, and 15 bases lay between the germline ends. Per germline, CDR1 SNHLY and CDR2 FYNNEI. As DNA, the CDR3 is TGTGCCATCCAGGCGGGGGGATATCAGCCCCAGCATTTT. Translating gives CAIQAGGYQPQHF. The full variable domain, rest sourced from reference TRBV2 and TRBJ1-5, is EPEVTQTPSHQVTQMGQEVILRCVPISNHLYFYWYRQILGQKVEFLVSFYNNEISEKSEIFDDQFSVERPDGSNFTLKIRSTKLEDSAMYFCAIQAGGYQPQHFGDGTRLSIL.